The clone carrying this T cell receptor (beta chain) was seen a handful of times. Its target is not known. This CDR3 has 16 residues. V was clipped by 5 bases and J by 2 bases, with 21 bases between them. CDR1 and CDR2 from the germline V gene are DFQATT and SNEGSKA (reference sequence). The data belong to a study of T-cell reconstitution after alpha-beta-depleted transplantation in children. Findings and caveats of the study: At the one-year point after transplant, T-cell counts and TCRbeta diversity were found to come mostly from T cells that had been newly produced. Where some patients showed high TCRbeta diversity at day 60, it came from recipient T cells and thymic progenitors that had survived. Approximately two months post-transplant, alpha-beta T cells reportedly originated from several hundred expanded graft clones.

TCRbeta library construction was performed incorporating unique molecular identifiers. A single record per CDR3 protein comes from TCRdb applying MiXCR to the PCR reads. The sample includes 250,000 to 400,000 distinct CDR3 sequences, around 20% seen only once; the top ten take 9.5% to 12%. This specimen consisted of PBMCs, mostly from graft donor cells, obtained 180 days after TCRalphabeta/CD19-depleted stem cell transplant. The chain recombines TRBV20-1 with TRBJ2-5; no clear D gene. This TCR was recovered from a male patient younger than 18 who had a stem cell transplant for acute lymphoblastic leukemia, so the T cells may come from the graft donor. CDR3 amino acids: CSALRMDLPWQETQYF. DNA for the CDR3: TGCAGTGCTCTTAGGATGGACCTCCCCTGGCAAGAGACCCAGTACTTC.